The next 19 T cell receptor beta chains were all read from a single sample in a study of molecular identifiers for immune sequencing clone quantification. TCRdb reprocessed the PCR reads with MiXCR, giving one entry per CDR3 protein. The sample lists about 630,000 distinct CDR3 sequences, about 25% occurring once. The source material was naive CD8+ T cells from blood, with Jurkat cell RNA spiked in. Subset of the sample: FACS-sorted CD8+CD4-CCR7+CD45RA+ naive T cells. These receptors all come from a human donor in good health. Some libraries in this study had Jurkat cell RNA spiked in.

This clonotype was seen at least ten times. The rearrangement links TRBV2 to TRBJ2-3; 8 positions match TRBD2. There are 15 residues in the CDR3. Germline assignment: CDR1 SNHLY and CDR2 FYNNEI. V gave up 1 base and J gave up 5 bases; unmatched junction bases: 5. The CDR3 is CASSEGLSGGDTQYF. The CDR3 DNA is TGTGCCAGCAGTGAAGGTCTAAGCGGGGGAGATACGCAGTATTTT.

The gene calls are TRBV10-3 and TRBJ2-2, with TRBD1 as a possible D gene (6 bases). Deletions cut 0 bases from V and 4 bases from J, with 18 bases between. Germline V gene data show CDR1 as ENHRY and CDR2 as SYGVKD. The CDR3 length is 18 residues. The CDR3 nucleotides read TGTGCCATCAGTGAGTCGACCCCGACAGGACGGGTCACCGGGGAGCTGTTTTTT. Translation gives CAISESTPTGRVTGELFF.

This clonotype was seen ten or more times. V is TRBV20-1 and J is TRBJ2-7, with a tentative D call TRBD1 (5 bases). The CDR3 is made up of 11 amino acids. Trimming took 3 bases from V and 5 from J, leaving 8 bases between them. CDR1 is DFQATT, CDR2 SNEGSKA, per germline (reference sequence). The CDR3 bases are TGCAGTGCTAGGTGGGGCGACGAGCAGTACTTC. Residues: CSARWGDEQYF.

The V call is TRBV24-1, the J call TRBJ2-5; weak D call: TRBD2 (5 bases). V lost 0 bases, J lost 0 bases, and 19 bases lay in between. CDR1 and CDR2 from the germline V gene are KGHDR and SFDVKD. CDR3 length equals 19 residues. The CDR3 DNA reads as TGTGCCACCAGTGATTTGTTGGGAGTCGGGTGCTTTGACCAAGAGACCCAGTACTTC. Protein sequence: CATSDLLGVGCFDQETQYF.

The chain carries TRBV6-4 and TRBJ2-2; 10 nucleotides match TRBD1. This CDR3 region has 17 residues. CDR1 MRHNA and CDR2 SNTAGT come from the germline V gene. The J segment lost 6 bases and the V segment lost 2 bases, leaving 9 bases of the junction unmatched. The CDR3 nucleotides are TGTGCCAGCAGTGACCTCCCCGGGACAGGGGATCCCGGGGAGCTGTTTTTT. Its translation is CASSDLPGTGDPGELFF.

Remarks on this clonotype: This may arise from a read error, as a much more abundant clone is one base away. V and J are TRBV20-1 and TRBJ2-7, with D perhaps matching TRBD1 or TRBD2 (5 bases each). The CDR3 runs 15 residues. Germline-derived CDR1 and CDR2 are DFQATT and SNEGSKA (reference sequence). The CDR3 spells CSARDLMGVGYELYF. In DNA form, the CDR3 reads TGCAGTGCTAGAGATCTCATGGGGGTTGGGTACGAGCTGTACTTC.

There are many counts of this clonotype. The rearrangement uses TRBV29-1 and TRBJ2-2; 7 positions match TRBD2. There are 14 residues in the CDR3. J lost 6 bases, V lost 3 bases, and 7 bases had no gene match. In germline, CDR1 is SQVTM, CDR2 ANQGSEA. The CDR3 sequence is CSVDGGRGAGELFF. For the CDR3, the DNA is TGCAGCGTTGACGGCGGGAGAGGTGCCGGGGAGCTGTTTTTT.

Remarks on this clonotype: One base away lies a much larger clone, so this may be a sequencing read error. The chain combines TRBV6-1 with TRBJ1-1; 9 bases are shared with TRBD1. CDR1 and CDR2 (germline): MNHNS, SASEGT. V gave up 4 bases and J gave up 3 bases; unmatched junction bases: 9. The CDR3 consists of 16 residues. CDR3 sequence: CASSAGTGTMYTEAFF. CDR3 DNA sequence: TGTGCCAGCAGTGCCGGGACAGGGACCATGTACACTGAAGCTTTCTTT.

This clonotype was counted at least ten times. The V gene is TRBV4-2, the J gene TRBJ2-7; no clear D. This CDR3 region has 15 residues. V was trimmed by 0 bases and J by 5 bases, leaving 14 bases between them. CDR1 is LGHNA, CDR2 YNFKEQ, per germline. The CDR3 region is CASSQEIGLVHEQYF. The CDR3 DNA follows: TGTGCCAGCAGCCAAGAAATCGGCCTTGTACACGAGCAGTACTTC.

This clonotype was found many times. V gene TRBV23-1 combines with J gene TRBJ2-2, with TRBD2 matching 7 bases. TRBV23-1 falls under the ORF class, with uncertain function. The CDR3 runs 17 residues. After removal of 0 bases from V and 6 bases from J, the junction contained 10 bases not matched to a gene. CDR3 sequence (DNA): TGCGCCAGCAGTCAATCAGCAGGGAGGCGGGAGCCCGGGGAGCTGTTTTTT. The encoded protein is CASSQSAGRREPGELFF.

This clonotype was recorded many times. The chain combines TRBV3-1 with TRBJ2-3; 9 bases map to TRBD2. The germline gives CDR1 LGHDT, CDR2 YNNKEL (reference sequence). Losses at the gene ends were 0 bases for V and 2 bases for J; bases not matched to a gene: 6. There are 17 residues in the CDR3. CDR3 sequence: CASSQEATSGHTDTQYF. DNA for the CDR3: TGTGCCAGCAGCCAAGAAGCGACTAGCGGTCACACAGATACGCAGTATTTT.

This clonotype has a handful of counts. For the CDR3, the DNA is TGTGCCAGCAGTGAAGTTCGGAACACTGAAGCTTTCTTT. Translated: CASSEVRNTEAFF. This chain uses TRBV6-1 with TRBJ1-1; unclear D gene. The CDR3 is 13 amino acids. Per germline, CDR1 MNHNS and CDR2 SASEGT. V was shortened by 1 base and J by 1 base, with 4 bases between the two germline ends.

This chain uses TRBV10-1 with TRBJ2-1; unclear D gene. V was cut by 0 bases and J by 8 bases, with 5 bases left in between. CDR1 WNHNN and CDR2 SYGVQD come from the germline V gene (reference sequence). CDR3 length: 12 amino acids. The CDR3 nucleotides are TGCGCCAGCAGTGAGTCCGGGTATGAGCAGTTCTTC. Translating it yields CASSESGYEQFF.

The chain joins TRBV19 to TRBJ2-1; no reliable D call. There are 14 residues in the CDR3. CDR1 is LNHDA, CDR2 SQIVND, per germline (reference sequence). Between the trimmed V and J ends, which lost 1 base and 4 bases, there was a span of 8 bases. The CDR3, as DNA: TGTGCCAGTAGTATAGGATTCGGTTACAATGAGCAGTTCTTC. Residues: CASSIGFGYNEQFF. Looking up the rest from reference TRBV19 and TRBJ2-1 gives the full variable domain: DGGITQSPKYLFRKEGQNVTLSCEQNLNHDAMYWYRQDPGQGLRLIYYSQIVNDFQKGDIAEGYSVSREKKESFPLTVTSAQKNPTAFYLCASSIGFGYNEQFFGPGTRLTVL.

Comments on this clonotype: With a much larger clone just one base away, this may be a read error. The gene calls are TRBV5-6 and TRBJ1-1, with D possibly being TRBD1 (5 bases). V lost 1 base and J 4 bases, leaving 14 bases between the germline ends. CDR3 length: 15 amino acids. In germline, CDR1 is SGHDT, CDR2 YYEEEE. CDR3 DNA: TGTGCCAGCAGCTTGTTGCGGGGCGGCGGCACTGAAGCTTTCTTT. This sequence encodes CASSLLRGGGTEAFF.

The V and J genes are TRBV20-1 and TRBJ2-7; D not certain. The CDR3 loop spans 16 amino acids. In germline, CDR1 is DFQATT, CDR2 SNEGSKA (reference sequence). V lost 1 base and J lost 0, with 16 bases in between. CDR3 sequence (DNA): TGCAGTGCTAGAGTAAAGGGCAGTCCGGCCTCCTACGAGCAGTACTTC. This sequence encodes CSARVKGSPASYEQYF.

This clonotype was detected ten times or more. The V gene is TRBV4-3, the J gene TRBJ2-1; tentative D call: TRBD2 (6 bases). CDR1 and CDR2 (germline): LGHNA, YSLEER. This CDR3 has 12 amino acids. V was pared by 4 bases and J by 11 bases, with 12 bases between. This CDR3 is CASSRDWGKQFF. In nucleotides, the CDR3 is TGCGCCAGCAGCCGGGACTGGGGCAAGCAGTTCTTC.

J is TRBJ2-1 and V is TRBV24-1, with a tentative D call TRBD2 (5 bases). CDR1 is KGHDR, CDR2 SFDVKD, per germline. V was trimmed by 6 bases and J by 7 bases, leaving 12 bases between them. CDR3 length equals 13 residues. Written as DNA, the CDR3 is TGTGCCACCAGTATGGGAGTGGGGAATGAGCAGTTCTTC. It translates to CATSMGVGNEQFF.

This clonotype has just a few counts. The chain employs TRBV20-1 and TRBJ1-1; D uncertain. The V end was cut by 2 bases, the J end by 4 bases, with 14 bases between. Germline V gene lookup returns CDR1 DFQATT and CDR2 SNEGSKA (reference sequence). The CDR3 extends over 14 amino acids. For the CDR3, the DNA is TGCAGTGCTAGAAAGGATTTCGACGGCACTGAAGCTTTCTTT. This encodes CSARKDFDGTEAFF.